The 18 T cell receptor beta chains in this list originate from one sample, sequenced in a study of cytomegalovirus exposure and HLA in healthy donors. With 60 Vbeta and 13 Jbeta primers, the PCR was carried out. The assay was immunoSEQ multiplex PCR, and TCRdb's table has in-frame clones only and misses some. This sample's table has roughly 55,000 clones. The sample taken for sequencing was PBMCs. The receptors shown here come from a man between 50 and 59 years old in good health and CMV-seropositive.

The chain joins TRBV19 to TRBJ2-3, with a weak D call TRBD1 (6 bases). Germline loops: CDR1 LNHDA, CDR2 SQIVND (reference sequence). This CDR3 is 13 amino acids long. V lost 4 bases, J lost 3 bases, and 8 bases lay in between. The CDR3 loop reads CASSTGATDTQYF. CDR3 in DNA: TGTGCCAGTAGTACAGGGGCTACAGATACGCAGTATTTT.

The chain couples TRBV10-3 to TRBJ2-2; 9 bases align to TRBD1. Looked up from germline, CDR1 is ENHRY and CDR2 is SYGVKD. The CDR3 spans 18 residues. Trimming cost V 0 bases and J 5 bases; bases outside gene matches: 10. The CDR3, as DNA: TGTGCCATCAGTGAGTCCCGACAGGGGGGATCGGGGACCGGGGAGCTGTTTTTT. Translated, it gives CAISESRQGGSGTGELFF.

This chain uses TRBV7-6 with TRBJ1-2, with unresolved D. The CDR3 has 13 residues. The V gene lost 4 bases and the J gene lost 4 bases, with 10 bases spanning the gap. Germline assignment: CDR1 SGHVS and CDR2 FNYEAQ. Written as DNA, the CDR3 is TGTGCCAGCAGCTCTGACACCCTCTATGGCTACACCTTC. Protein: CASSSDTLYGYTF.

The V call is TRBV6-5, the J call TRBJ2-3; D is ambiguous. Trimming stripped 6 bases from V and 3 bases from J, with 7 bases between. The V gene's germline CDR1 is MNHEY and CDR2 SVGAGI. The CDR3 consists of 12 residues. CDR3 coding DNA: TGTGCCAGCAGAGACTTTACAGATACGCAGTATTTT. Translated, it gives CASRDFTDTQYF.

The chain couples TRBV7-2 to TRBJ2-7, with 9 bases that match TRBD1. The J segment lost 2 bases and the V segment lost 5 bases, leaving 7 bases of the junction unmatched. The germline V gene encodes CDR1 SGHTA and CDR2 FQGNSA. This CDR3 comprises 15 residues. The DNA for the CDR3 is TGTGCCAGCAGCCAGGACAGGGGAGGAACCTACGAGCAGTACTTC. It encodes CASSQDRGGTYEQYF.

The chain combines TRBV7-2 with TRBJ1-2; D is perhaps TRBD1 (6 bases). Trimming took 1 base from V and 7 from J, leaving 7 bases between them. Germline V lookup: CDR1 SGHTA, CDR2 FQGNSA. The CDR3 runs 12 residues. CDR3 residues: CASSLGGGGYTF. CDR3 nucleotides: TGTGCCAGCAGCTTAGGAGGGGGTGGCTACACCTTC.

This chain uses TRBV7-2 with TRBJ2-1, with 13 nucleotides matching TRBD2. This CDR3 spans 16 amino acids. Germline V gene lookup returns CDR1 SGHTA and CDR2 FQGNSA. Unmatched junction bases numbered 5, after V lost 6 bases and J lost 3 bases. The CDR3 protein is CASSTSGGANYNEQFF. The CDR3 DNA reads as TGTGCCAGCAGTACTAGCGGGGGGGCGAACTACAATGAGCAGTTCTTC.

The V and J genes are TRBV28 and TRBJ2-4, with 14 bases identical to TRBD2. After removal of 5 bases from V and 7 bases from J, the junction contained 7 bases not matched to a gene. CDR1 and CDR2 from the germline V gene are MDHEN and SYDVKM. CDR3 length: 16 residues. The CDR3 loop reads CASSPGLAGVRNIQYF. As DNA, the CDR3 is TGTGCCAGCAGTCCGGGACTAGCGGGAGTTAGGAACATTCAGTACTTC.

The chain carries TRBV28 and TRBJ2-2, with TRBD2 identical over 11 bases. The V and J ends lost 6 bases and 5 bases, in that order; junction bases with no gene match: 5. Germline CDR1 is MDHEN and CDR2 is SYDVKM. The CDR3 spans 15 residues. The CDR3 reads CASSPGLAGTGELFF. As DNA, the CDR3 is TGTGCCAGCAGCCCCGGACTAGCGGGTACCGGGGAGCTGTTTTTT.

This chain joins TRBV4-1 and TRBJ2-2; D not resolved. The germline V and J ends were trimmed by 0 bases and 0 bases, with 5 bases remaining between them. Germline CDR1 and CDR2: MGHRA and YSYEKL. The CDR3 has 15 amino acids. The CDR3 region has the DNA TGCGCCAGCAGCCAAGAAACAGCGAACACCGGGGAGCTGTTTTTT. Translating gives CASSQETANTGELFF.

Turning to this clone: At one boundary the junction diverges from the germline segment, which might be a read error. The same CDR3 is also encoded by other DNA sequences in this sample. This sequence joins TRBV4-3 and TRBJ1-6; D unresolved. The germline V gene encodes CDR1 LGHNA and CDR2 YSLEER. The CDR3 length is 15 residues. CDR3 sequence: CASSQDRRAVPPLHF. The CDR3 nucleotides read TGCGCCAGCAGCCAAGATCGGCGGGCAGTCCCACCCCTACACTTT.

The rearrangement links TRBV9 to TRBJ1-2; D remains ambiguous. The ends were cut back, 0 bases at V and 6 bases at J, with 9 bases in the middle. This CDR3 comprises 13 residues. Germline CDR1 and CDR2: SGDLS and YYNGEE. The CDR3 nucleotides are TGTGCCAGCAGCGTAGGGGAGGTCGATGGCTACACCTTC. It yields the protein CASSVGEVDGYTF.

This chain uses TRBV6-5 with TRBJ1-1; D not certain. The CDR3 loop spans 15 amino acids. The V and J ends lost 2 bases and 4 bases respectively, with 14 bases between them. Germline CDR1 is MNHEY and CDR2 is SVGAGI. The CDR3 DNA follows: TGTGCCAGCAGTTACGACCACACCTCGGGCACTGAAGCTTTCTTT. This codes for CASSYDHTSGTEAFF.

The chain couples TRBV30 to TRBJ1-1, with D tentatively TRBD1 (6 bases). Germline CDR1 reads GTSNPN; CDR2 reads SVGIG (reference sequence). V gave up 2 bases and J gave up 1 base, with 8 bases separating them. The CDR3 loop spans 13 amino acids. The CDR3 bases are TGTGCCTGGAGTATACAGGGGAACACTGAAGCTTTCTTT. Translation: CAWSIQGNTEAFF. The full variable domain, completed using reference TRBV30 and TRBJ1-1, is SQTIHQWPATLVQPVGSPLSLECTVEGTSNPNLYWYRQAAGRGLQLLFYSVGIGQISSEVPQNLSASRPQDRQFILSSKKLLLSDSGFYLCAWSIQGNTEAFFGQGTRLTVV.

The chain employs TRBV19 and TRBJ2-5, with D maybe TRBD2 (5 bases). Germline loops: CDR1 LNHDA, CDR2 SQIVND (reference sequence). This CDR3 region has 13 residues. V was shortened by 6 bases and J by 4 bases, with 12 bases between the two germline ends. The CDR3 nucleotides are TGTGCCAGTAGAGTCCCAGAGGGAGAGACCCAGTACTTC. Its translation: CASRVPEGETQYF.

The rearrangement links TRBV25-1 to TRBJ1-2, with D possibly matching TRBD1 (6 bases). Trimming took off 7 bases at V and 4 bases at J, with 16 bases between the two ends. CDR3 size: 14 residues. Germline CDR1 and CDR2: MGHDK and SYGVNS. The CDR3, as DNA: TGTGCCAGCACTACTGACAGGCCCCCCTATGGCTACACCTTC. This codes for CASTTDRPPYGYTF.

The chain combines TRBV6-5 with TRBJ1-1, with 7 bases lining up with TRBD1. Germline CDR1 is MNHEY and CDR2 is SVGAGI. CDR3 length: 14 amino acids. V trimming: 6 bases; J trimming: 1 base; junction bases outside the gene matches: 5. This CDR3 reads CASRAGTANTEAFF. In nucleotides, the CDR3 is TGTGCCAGCAGGGCCGGGACAGCGAACACTGAAGCTTTCTTT.

The V and J genes are TRBV25-1 and TRBJ1-5; 8 bases match TRBD1. Germline V lookup: CDR1 MGHDK, CDR2 SYGVNS. Trimming at V came to 4 bases and at J to 7 bases, leaving 6 bases not matched to a gene. CDR3 size: 14 residues. CDR3 DNA sequence: TGTGCCAGCAGTGGAACAGGGGGGAGACAGCCCCAGCATTTT. This translates into CASSGTGGRQPQHF.